The 11 T cell receptor beta chains reported below all come from one sample, sequenced in a study of shared clonotypes between healthy human individuals. Sequenced by immunoSEQ multiplex PCR; TCRdb stores in-frame clones only, minus some. The sample shows roughly 2.2 million clones, just under 95% of them seen only once. Material: naive CD4+ T cells from PBMCs. As for subset: CD45RA+ positively selected. These receptors all stem from a man between 18 and 29 years old in good health. Some clones in this sample may be carry-over from other donors' samples.

The table lists this clone with a count of one. The chain combines TRBV10-3 with TRBJ1-4; possibly TRBD1 for D (5 bases). The CDR3 covers 13 residues. Trimming stripped 0 bases from V and 11 bases from J, with 10 bases between. Per germline, CDR1 ENHRY and CDR2 SYGVKD. CDR3 sequence: CAISESTRGKLFF. The CDR3 region has the DNA TGTGCCATCAGTGAGTCGACCCGGGGGAAACTGTTTTTT.

As DNA, the CDR3 is TGTGCCAGCAGGGGGGTCGGGGCAGCAAATCAGCCCCAGCATTTT. Its translation is CASRGVGAANQPQHF. The chain recombines TRBV27 with TRBJ1-5; D may be TRBD1 (5 bases). The CDR3 spans 15 residues. CDR1 MNHEY and CDR2 SMNVEV come from the germline V gene (reference sequence). Trimming left V 6 bases short and J 4 bases short, with 16 bases between.

The genes are TRBV30 and TRBJ2-7; 8 positions match TRBD2. The CDR3 sequence is 15 residues long. Germline lookup yields CDR1 GTSNPN and CDR2 SVGIG (reference sequence). V was clipped by 3 bases and J by 3 bases; unmatched bases: 10. CDR3 nucleotides: TGTGCCTGGAGAGCGGGGGCCAGGACTCTCTACGAGCAGTACTTC. Its protein product is CAWRAGARTLYEQYF.

The chain employs TRBV5-1 and TRBJ2-7; TRBD2 matches 8 bases. V lost 0 bases and J lost 2; bases outside the gene matches: 7. The CDR3 contains 16 residues. From germline, CDR1 is SGHRS and CDR2 YFSETQ. The CDR3 DNA is TGCGCCAGCAGCTTGGAGGGGGTAGCGGGGACCTACGAGCAGTACTTC. As protein: CASSLEGVAGTYEQYF. Complete variable domain (other parts from reference TRBV5-1 and TRBJ2-7): KAGVTQTPRYLIKTRGQQVTLSCSPISGHRSVSWYQQTPGQGLQFLFEYFSETQRNKGNFPGRFSGRQFSNSRSEMNVSTLELGDSALYLCASSLEGVAGTYEQYFGPGTRLTVT.

V gene TRBV5-8 combines with J gene TRBJ1-1, with D possibly matching TRBD1 (5 bases). Looked up from germline, CDR1 is SGHTS and CDR2 is YDEGEE. With 3 bases removed from V and 5 bases from J, the gap between germline ends came to 17 bases. This CDR3 spans 15 amino acids. DNA for the CDR3: TGTGCCAGCAGCTCCCAACCGGGGCGGAGGACTGAAGCTTTCTTT. Its translation is CASSSQPGRRTEAFF.

This clone showed up just once. The sample holds other DNA sequences that translate to the same CDR3. The V and J genes are TRBV28 and TRBJ2-7, with TRBD1 matching over 9 bases. CDR3 length: 15 amino acids. V was clipped by 3 bases and J by 3 bases; unmatched bases: 6. Germline lookup yields CDR1 MDHEN and CDR2 SYDVKM. The CDR3 spells CASSLSGTGSYEQYF. The CDR3 bases are TGTGCCAGCAGTTTGAGCGGGACAGGGAGCTACGAGCAGTACTTC.

This chain links TRBV2 with TRBJ2-5; 8 bases are shared with TRBD2. V shed 4 bases, J shed 4 bases, and the junction held 8 bases outside the gene matches. The germline CDR1 and CDR2 sequences are SNHLY and FYNNEI. This CDR3 region has 15 residues. CDR3 residues: CASSGPGTSSETQYF. In DNA form, the CDR3 reads TGTGCCAGCAGTGGTCCCGGGACTAGTTCAGAGACCCAGTACTTC.

The chain has TRBV5-1 and TRBJ2-1; 13 bases are shared with TRBD2. V lost 4 bases to trimming and J lost 7 bases; unmatched junction nucleotides: 8. Looked up from germline, CDR1 is SGHRS and CDR2 is YFSETQ. This CDR3 region has 16 residues. CDR3 loop: CASSGITSGRVNEQFF. The CDR3 DNA follows: TGCGCCAGCAGCGGCATCACTAGCGGGAGGGTGAATGAGCAGTTCTTC.

The chain employs TRBV19 and TRBJ1-1; D unclear. The CDR3 extends over 15 amino acids. V gave up 3 bases and J gave up 4 bases, with 15 bases separating them. Germline values: CDR1 LNHDA, CDR2 SQIVND (reference sequence). The CDR3 spells CASSIVTPRTTEAFF. In DNA, the CDR3 is TGTGCCAGTAGTATCGTAACCCCCCGGACCACTGAAGCTTTCTTT.

The chain is built from TRBV6-1 and TRBJ1-1; 8 bases fit TRBD1. This CDR3 comprises 14 residues. The germline V gene encodes CDR1 MNHNS and CDR2 SASEGT. V trimming: 6 bases; J trimming: 2 bases; junction bases outside the gene matches: 5. The CDR3 DNA reads as TGTGCCAGCAGAGCGGGACAGGCTAACACTGAAGCTTTCTTT. It translates to CASRAGQANTEAFF.

V gene TRBV19 combines with J gene TRBJ2-7, with 7 bases matching TRBD1. The CDR3 spans 15 residues. The germline V gene encodes CDR1 LNHDA and CDR2 SQIVND (reference sequence). Losses at the gene ends were 5 bases for V and 2 bases for J; bases not matched to a gene: 9. CDR3 loop: CASSAAGGSAYEQYF. The CDR3, as DNA: TGTGCCAGTAGTGCCGCAGGGGGTTCCGCCTACGAGCAGTACTTC.